A single sample gave rise to the 6 T cell receptor beta chains below, sequenced in a study of spatial heterogeneity in lung cancer. Findings and limits, study-wide: Tumors with more nonsynonymous mutations had more expanded intratumoral alpha and beta TCRs.

TCRdb re-derived calls from the 5' RACE reads in MiXCR, one entry per CDR3 protein. The data hold approximately 4,900 distinct CDR3 sequences, with about 12% observed a single time. These TCRs' antigens remain unknown. Time point of the sample: sample taken at primary tumor resection. Sample: lung tumor tissue, taken at surgery. The source of these receptors is a female donor with early-stage non-small cell lung cancer.

This clonotype was detected ten times or more. This chain connects TRBV5-1 to TRBJ1-1; unclear D gene. The V end was cut by 8 bases, the J end by 0 bases, with 14 bases between. CDR1 is SGHRS, CDR2 YFSETQ, per germline. CDR3 length: 14 amino acids. The CDR3 here is CASSSSTVNTEAFF. The CDR3 DNA sequence: TGCGCCAGTTCCAGCTCGACGGTGAACACTGAAGCTTTCTTT.

By proportion, this clonotype is medium-sized. The chain combines TRBV14 with TRBJ2-2; either TRBD1 or TRBD2 may supply D (5 bases each). The length of the CDR3 is 17 residues. The V gene's germline CDR1 is SGHDN and CDR2 FVKESK. The V gene lost 1 base and the J gene lost 5 bases, with 17 bases spanning the gap. CDR3 nucleotides: TGTGCCAGCAGCCAAGTTACGGGGACGGCGAGGACCGGGGAGCTGTTTTTT. Translating gives CASSQVTGTARTGELFF.

Relative to its sample, this clonotype is medium-sized (0.01 to 0.1%). The gene calls are TRBV11-2 and TRBJ1-1; tentatively, D is TRBD1 (6 bases). The germline V and J ends were trimmed by 1 base and 1 base, with 13 bases remaining between them. This CDR3 is built from 16 residues. Germline CDR1 reads SGHAT; CDR2 reads FQNNGV. CDR3: CASSLGVRTENTEAFF. The CDR3 bases are TGTGCCAGCAGCTTAGGGGTGCGGACAGAGAACACTGAAGCTTTCTTT.

By sample share, this clonotype is large (0.1 to 1%). The chain joins TRBV7-2 to TRBJ2-1; D may match TRBD1 or TRBD2 (5 bases each). The germline V gene has CDR1 SGHTA and CDR2 FQGNSA. V was pared by 5 bases and J by 6 bases, with 17 bases between. The CDR3 loop spans 15 amino acids. CDR3 DNA sequence: TGTGCCAGCAGCCTCGGGACCCACGGAATCAATGAGCAGTTCTTC. This codes for CASSLGTHGINEQFF.

This clonotype rates as medium-sized. This CDR3 is CASSLYILGDGNEQFF. The CDR3 DNA sequence: TGTGCCAGCAGTTTATACATCTTAGGGGACGGGAATGAGCAGTTCTTC. The chain employs TRBV28 and TRBJ2-1; D may correspond to TRBD1 or TRBD2 (5 bases each). Germline CDR1 MDHEN, CDR2 SYDVKM. V lost 1 base and J lost 7, with 17 bases in between. The CDR3 is 16 residues long.

The rearrangement uses TRBV12-3 or TRBV12-4 and TRBJ1-2; D gene uncertain. CDR3 length equals 12 residues. V was trimmed by 5 bases and J by 2 bases, leaving 6 bases between them. CDR3 sequence reads: CASSEGNYGYTF. CDR3 nucleotide sequence: TGTGCCAGCAGTGAGGGAAACTATGGCTACACCTTC.